This TCR beta chain was sequenced for a study of identical twins. General study results and limits: Abundant beta clonotypes from cord blood bore fewer insertions; memory repertoires lacked this pattern.

Via MiXCR, TCRdb re-called the 5' RACE reads, giving one row per CDR3 protein. The repertoire holds roughly 350,000 distinct CDR3 sequences, with approximately 8.8% as singletons. Germline CDR1 SQVTM, CDR2 ANQGSEA. This CDR3 has 15 residues. Deletions cut 3 bases from V and 5 bases from J, with 17 bases between. In this sample, this clonotype turned up many times. Its antigen is unidentified. This rearrangement joins TRBV29-1 to TRBJ2-1; D is possibly TRBD1 (5 bases). The specimen was naive T cells sorted from blood. The TCR was taken from a woman between 50 and 59 years old in good health. The CDR3 sequence: CSVEGTGDFNNEQFF. CDR3 nucleotides: TGCAGCGTTGAGGGCACAGGAGATTTTAACAATGAGCAGTTCTTC.